This T cell receptor (beta chain) comes out of a study of CD8 T cells in ankylosing spondylitis. Study observations and caveats: Previously reported in reactive arthritis synovial fluid and blood were some of the motif variants.

This clonotype has just a few counts. Its antigen is as yet unknown. TCRdb passed the 5' RACE reads through MiXCR, listing each CDR3 protein once. This sample yields 150,000 or so distinct CDR3 sequences, of which 9.8% are seen a single time; about 15% belongs to the top ten. Sequences were obtained from blood, either unsorted or a sorted T cell fraction (not recorded which). The TCR sequence derives from a female donor with ankylosing spondylitis or in good health (not recorded which).

The CDR3 is CASSIGTPGNTIYF. CDR3 coding DNA: TGTGCCAGTAGTATAGGGACACCTGGAAACACCATATATTTT. The chain employs TRBV19 and TRBJ1-3; perhaps TRBD1 as D (5 bases). The germline CDR1 and CDR2 sequences are LNHDA and SQIVND (reference sequence). The CDR3 spans 14 residues. With 1 base removed from V and 2 bases from J, the gap between germline ends came to 6 bases.